One sample yielded the 7 T cell receptor beta chains listed below, sequenced in a study of T cell responses to AZD1222 COVID-19 vaccine. Sequencing was performed with immunoSEQ multiplex PCR; in TCRdb, only in-frame clones are kept and a portion is missing. The sample includes about 150,000 clones, 80% to 95% of them seen just once. The sequencing used peripheral blood, collected 28 days after the second AZD1222 dose. These receptors came from an adult who received the AZD1222 COVID-19 vaccine.

This chain joins TRBV6-2 or TRBV6-3 and TRBJ1-4; TRBD1 agrees at 7 bases. V shed 6 bases and J 5 bases; nucleotides not matched to a gene: 3. Germline V gene lookup returns CDR1 MNHEY and CDR2 SVGEGT. This CDR3 spans 13 amino acids. For the CDR3, the DNA is TGTGCCAGCAGCCGGGACAGAAATGAAAAACTGTTTTTT. This gives the protein CASSRDRNEKLFF.

The rearrangement uses TRBV6-1 and TRBJ2-7; D is possibly TRBD1 (6 bases). Per the germline V gene, CDR1 is MNHNS and CDR2 is SASEGT. The CDR3 has 16 residues. The V and J ends lost 0 bases and 2 bases respectively, with 14 bases between them. The CDR3 sequence: CASSEATTGPAYEQYF. The CDR3 region has the DNA TGTGCCAGCAGTGAAGCGACGACAGGACCAGCCTACGAGCAGTACTTC.

The chain recombines TRBV7-2 with TRBJ1-4; no clear D gene. CDR1 SGHTA and CDR2 FQGNSA come from the germline V gene. The CDR3 extends over 15 amino acids. V lost 2 bases and J 4 bases, leaving 11 bases between the germline ends. DNA of the CDR3: TGTGCCAGCAGCTTACTGGTCAGAGATAATGAAAAACTGTTTTTT. Its protein product is CASSLLVRDNEKLFF.

The V call is TRBV4-1, the J call TRBJ1-4; D call uncertain. Germline CDR1 reads MGHRA; CDR2 reads YSYEKL. V was pared by 4 bases and J by 10 bases, with 13 bases between. The CDR3 runs to 13 residues. CDR3 in amino acids: CASSLSAVGKLFF. CDR3 bases: TGCGCCAGCAGCCTGTCGGCCGTGGGAAAACTGTTTTTT.

This clone has just one count. The chain uses TRBV5-5 and TRBJ1-1; D gene ambiguous. The CDR3 spans 15 residues. The V and J ends lost 1 base and 5 bases respectively, with 15 bases between them. In germline, CDR1 is SGHKS, CDR2 YYEKEE (reference sequence). The CDR3 is CASSLLTVPGTEAFF. CDR3 nucleotides: TGTGCCAGCAGCTTGCTTACGGTCCCTGGGACTGAAGCTTTCTTT.

The gene calls are TRBV7-3 and TRBJ2-1, with D possibly matching TRBD2 (6 bases). The V and J ends lost 1 base and 5 bases respectively, with 18 bases between them. The CDR3 has 17 amino acids. Germline V gene data show CDR1 as SGHTA and CDR2 as FQGTGA. The CDR3: CASSLSFGSRGDNEQFF. The CDR3, as DNA: TGTGCCAGCAGCTTAAGTTTCGGGAGTAGGGGCGACAATGAGCAGTTCTTC.

This chain links TRBV6-6 with TRBJ1-1; tentative D call: TRBD1 (5 bases). The germline CDR1 and CDR2 sequences are MNHNY and SVGAGI (reference sequence). The CDR3 totals 16 residues. Trimming removed 5 bases at V and 4 bases at J, with 20 bases between. In DNA, the CDR3 is TGTGCCAGCAGTAACGGGGTCGGGTCCGGGACCACTGAAGCTTTCTTT. It specifies CASSNGVGSGTTEAFF.